This T cell receptor beta chain came from a study of identical twins. Study-level findings and limits: The study reached conclusions through statistical analysis that was cross-sectional, not following the same donors. Monozygotic twin pairs showed more out-of-frame TCR alpha sharing than models estimated.

TCRdb analysed the 5' RACE reads with MiXCR anew, one entry per CDR3 protein. The data contain 300,000 or so distinct CDR3 sequences, 9.5% of them singletons. In this sample, this clonotype turned up a few times. Its antigen is currently unknown. Germline V gene data show CDR1 as LGHNA and CDR2 as YSLEER. This CDR3 is 14 amino acids long. With V trimmed by 1 base and J by 3 bases, 3 bases remained unmatched. The same sample was also studied in work on yellow fever vaccine responses in identical twins.

This receptor was identified in a woman aged 18-30 years in good health. The gene calls are TRBV4-3 and TRBJ2-7; TRBD2 aligns across 7 bases. Sequencing input: CD8+ T cells sorted from blood. The DNA of the CDR3 is TGCGCCAGCAGCCAAGGGACTAGGGTCTACGAGCAGTACTTC. Its translation: CASSQGTRVYEQYF.